These 21 T cell receptor beta chains came from one sample sequenced in a study of T cells in Graves' hyperthyroidism and ophthalmopathy. Amplification of TCR beta CDR3 regions was performed using RNA transcripts as template. The TCR CDR3 was amplified in a first-round RT-PCR using the HTBI primer set. TCRdb reprocessed the multiplex PCR reads with MiXCR, giving one entry per CDR3 protein. The sample contains 300,000 to 400,000 distinct CDR3 sequences, about 14% of which appear only once. Sequencing was carried out using blood. The source is a woman in her twenties or thirties with Graves' ophthalmopathy.

This clonotype was counted many times. CDR3 nucleotides: TGTGCCAGCAGAAGCGGGGGATTCCAAGAGACCCAGTACTTC. Protein: CASRSGGFQETQYF. The chain uses TRBV7-9 and TRBJ2-5; 8 bases agree with TRBD2. The CDR3 is 14 amino acids. Germline loops: CDR1 SEHNR, CDR2 FQNEAQ (reference sequence). V lost 6 bases to trimming and J lost 1 base; unmatched junction nucleotides: 4.

This clonotype appeared many times. V and J are TRBV12-3 or TRBV12-4 and TRBJ1-5, with 12 bases aligning to TRBD1. The CDR3 consists of 15 residues. The V segment lost 4 bases and the J segment 6 bases; nucleotides outside the gene matches: 4. The CDR3 DNA reads TGTGCCAGCAGTTCGGGACAGGGGGCTATTCAGCCCCAGCATTTT. It specifies CASSSGQGAIQPQHF.

In its sample, this clonotype was seen a few times. This may be a read error: a much more frequent sequence differs by one nucleotide. This sequence joins TRBV7-6 and TRBJ2-7; 10 bases align to TRBD2. Germline assignment: CDR1 SGHVS and CDR2 FNYEAQ. The junction had 20 bases not matched to a gene; V was cut back by 5 bases and J by 7 bases. There are 18 residues in the CDR3. CDR3 residues: CASSRGRLAGDLYHEQYF. The CDR3 DNA reads TGTGCCAGCAGCCGAGGGCGTCTAGCGGGGGACCTCTATCATGAGCAGTACTTC.

This clonotype occurred many times. The chain recombines TRBV3-1 with TRBJ2-3, with D possibly TRBD2 on 6 matching bases. Trimming left V 3 bases short and J 0 bases short, with 7 bases between. Germline V gene lookup returns CDR1 LGHDT and CDR2 YNNKEL (reference sequence). CDR3 length: 14 residues. CDR3 in DNA: TGTGCCAGCAGCCAGGGGACTAGCACAGATACGCAGTATTTT. This sequence encodes CASSQGTSTDTQYF.

This clonotype was seen repeatedly, ten times or more. The chain combines TRBV6-6 with TRBJ2-1; D gene uncertain. Trimming pared 0 bases from V and 4 bases from J, leaving 7 bases between. This CDR3 contains 14 residues. Germline V gene data show CDR1 as MNHNY and CDR2 as SVGAGI (reference sequence). This chain's CDR3 is CASSYSTYYNEQFF. Here the CDR3 DNA reads TGTGCCAGCAGTTACTCGACATATTACAATGAGCAGTTCTTC.

This clonotype appeared many times. Here the CDR3 DNA reads TGTGCCAGCAGTTACTTGGGTTTGCAGACCTATAATTCACCCCTCCACTTT. Its protein is CASSYLGLQTYNSPLHF. V and J are TRBV6-6 and TRBJ1-6; D is unclear. Between the trimmed V and J ends, which lost 1 base and 2 bases, there was a span of 12 bases. This CDR3 is 17 amino acids long. The germline V gene has CDR1 MNHNY and CDR2 SVGAGI (reference sequence).

This clonotype showed up many times. The chain uses TRBV24-1 and TRBJ2-5, with D uncertain. This CDR3 is built from 13 residues. Trimming shortened V by 0 bases and J by 5 bases, and 6 bases separated the two germline ends. CDR1 KGHDR and CDR2 SFDVKD come from the germline V gene. The CDR3 sequence is CATSDLWAETQYF. CDR3 DNA: TGTGCCACCAGTGATTTGTGGGCCGAGACCCAGTACTTC.

There are many counts of this clonotype. This chain uses TRBV5-5 with TRBJ2-1, with a tentative D call TRBD1 (7 bases). Germline V gives CDR1 SGHKS, CDR2 YYEKEE (reference sequence). Trimming cost V 0 bases and J 8 bases, with 12 bases left between them. This CDR3 comprises 14 residues. The CDR3, as DNA: TGTGCCAGCAGCTTGGCCAGGGGGGTGGATGAGCAGTTCTTC. This gives the protein CASSLARGVDEQFF.

V is TRBV20-1 and J is TRBJ2-3; a possible D gene is TRBD2 (6 bases). Deletions cut 4 bases from V and 6 bases from J, with 14 bases between. CDR3 length: 13 amino acids. Germline CDR1 and CDR2: DFQATT and SNEGSKA (reference sequence). DNA of the CDR3: TGCAGTGCTATAACTAGCCTTTTGGATACGCAGTATTTT. As protein: CSAITSLLDTQYF.

This clonotype was recorded at least ten times. The rearrangement uses TRBV12-3 or TRBV12-4 and TRBJ2-3; D remains ambiguous. The CDR3 contains 14 residues. V was pared by 2 bases and J by 6 bases, with 12 bases between. The CDR3 nucleotides are TGTGCCAGCAGTTTAAGGGTCCAGACCGATACGCAGTATTTT. This sequence encodes CASSLRVQTDTQYF.

At least ten counts were recorded for this clonotype. The J gene is TRBJ1-5, the V gene TRBV6-2 or TRBV6-3; a weak D match, TRBD1 (5 bases). V lost 1 base and J 0 bases, leaving 7 bases between the germline ends. This CDR3 has 15 residues. Germline values: CDR1 MNHEY, CDR2 SVGEGT. In nucleotides, the CDR3 is TGTGCCAGCAGTTACTTGGGGGGTAGCAATCAGCCCCAGCATTTT. This translates into CASSYLGGSNQPQHF.

Ten or more counts support this clonotype. The chain has TRBV12-3 or TRBV12-4 and TRBJ1-2, with D hard to call. There are 15 residues in the CDR3. Trimming left V 6 bases short and J 3 bases short, with 17 bases between. CDR3 DNA sequence: TGTGCCAGCAGCAAAACCCCGAGCTTACACTATGGCTACACCTTC. Translated: CASSKTPSLHYGYTF.

This clonotype was counted at least ten times. The chain recombines TRBV7-6 with TRBJ1-1, with 8 bases matching TRBD1. This CDR3 comprises 15 residues. J gave up 0 bases and V 5 bases, and 5 bases lay outside the gene matches. Germline V CDR1 and CDR2: SGHVS, FNYEAQ. CDR3: CASSRRTGMNTEAFF. The CDR3 bases are TGTGCCAGCAGCCGGAGGACAGGGATGAACACTGAAGCTTTCTTT.

V usage is TRBV6-5 and J usage is TRBJ1-2, with D perhaps TRBD1 (5 bases). The germline V gene has CDR1 MNHEY and CDR2 SVGAGI. Trimming removed 2 bases at V and 3 bases at J, with 13 bases between. The CDR3 extends over 15 amino acids. The CDR3 loop is CASSYRPWGDYGYTF. In nucleotides, the CDR3 is TGTGCCAGCAGTTACAGACCTTGGGGGGACTATGGCTACACCTTC.

This clonotype has a count of ten or more. This chain joins TRBV9 and TRBJ2-3; a weak D match, TRBD2 (6 bases). Trimming shortened V by 4 bases and J by 1 base, and 19 bases separated the two germline ends. Germline V gene sequence: CDR1 SGDLS, CDR2 YYNGEE. The CDR3 runs to 17 residues. The CDR3: CASSLGPSGVGTDTQYF. The CDR3 nucleotides are TGTGCCAGCAGCCTAGGGCCCTCGGGGGTCGGCACAGATACGCAGTATTTT.

The chain combines TRBV10-1 with TRBJ1-2; no clear D gene. The ends were cut back, 8 bases at V and 8 bases at J, with 24 bases in the middle. The CDR3 has 15 residues. Looked up from germline, CDR1 is WNHNN and CDR2 is SYGVQD (reference sequence). In nucleotides, the CDR3 is TGCGCCAGCCGCCCCTGGGGAGGGAGAGATCAGGGCTACACCTTC. Its translation is CASRPWGGRDQGYTF.

A word on this clonotype: Just one base apart from a much larger clone, this may be a read error. The genes are TRBV2 and TRBJ2-5; D perhaps matches TRBD1 (6 bases). In germline, CDR1 is SNHLY, CDR2 FYNNEI. The CDR3 covers 15 residues. The CDR3 loop reads CASSPDWGPSETKYF. CDR3 coding DNA: TGTGCCAGCAGCCCTGACTGGGGGCCCTCAGAGACCAAGTACTTC.

Only a few counts were recorded for this clonotype. This chain connects TRBV4-1 to TRBJ2-7, with 12 positions matching TRBD1. V lost 2 bases to trimming and J lost 2 bases; unmatched junction nucleotides: 10. CDR3 size: 18 residues. Germline values: CDR1 MGHRA, CDR2 YSYEKL. CDR3 loop: CASSQTGQGAQMPYEQYF. The CDR3 DNA reads TGCGCCAGCAGCCAAACGGGACAGGGGGCTCAGATGCCCTACGAGCAGTACTTC.

This clonotype was detected only a few times. The rearrangement uses TRBV6-2 or TRBV6-3 and TRBJ2-1; D assignment may be TRBD1 or TRBD2 (5 bases each). CDR1 and CDR2 (germline): MNHEY, SVGEGT. The V and J ends lost 1 base and 8 bases respectively, with 15 bases between them. The CDR3 is 15 residues long. This CDR3 reads CASSYYWGFFDEQFF. The CDR3 region has the DNA TGTGCCAGCAGTTACTACTGGGGGTTTTTCGATGAGCAGTTCTTC.

The chain recombines TRBV28 with TRBJ2-7; 10 nucleotides align to TRBD2. CDR1 is MDHEN, CDR2 SYDVKM, per germline. CDR3 length: 15 amino acids. V lost 3 bases and J lost 5; bases outside the gene matches: 7. Written as DNA, the CDR3 is TGTGCCAGCAGTTTCTTTGGGACTAGCGATGACGAGCAGTACTTC. The encoded protein is CASSFFGTSDDEQYF.

This clonotype was counted ten times or more. The rearrangement joins TRBV7-6 to TRBJ2-7, with unresolved D. V lost 1 base to trimming and J lost 5 bases, with 15 bases between them. Per the germline V gene, CDR1 is SGHVS and CDR2 is FNYEAQ. The CDR3 spans 15 residues. CDR3 DNA sequence: TGTGCCAGCAGCTTAGAGACGGGCAGGCTCAACGAGCAGTACTTC. Translation: CASSLETGRLNEQYF.